These 14 T cell receptor beta chains were all obtained from the same sample, sequenced in a study of blood T cell repertoires in COVID-19. Libraries were prepared by immunoSEQ multiplex PCR; TCRdb keeps only in-frame clonotypes and omits some of them. The table shows about 43,000 clones, with about 86% occurring only once. The sequencing sample was made of peripheral blood. The receptors were sampled from a man aged 40-49 years with COVID-19, enrolled during active disease.

This clone was recorded once. The chain employs TRBV29-1 and TRBJ1-1, with 7 bases fitting TRBD1. Germline trimming cut 7 bases from V and 11 bases from J; bases unmatched to any gene: 7. CDR1 SQVTM and CDR2 ANQGSEA come from the germline V gene. CDR3 size: 10 residues. The CDR3, as DNA: TGCAGCGCCTCACAGGGGCCTGCTTTCTTT. It yields the protein CSASQGPAFF.

The chain has TRBV10-3 and TRBJ1-1; D is undetermined. Germline V CDR1 and CDR2: ENHRY, SYGVKD. V lost 8 bases to trimming and J lost 0 bases, with 13 bases between them. This CDR3 comprises 14 residues. The CDR3 DNA sequence: TGTGCCATCCAAATTCAGGCCATGAACACTGAAGCTTTCTTT. It codes for CAIQIQAMNTEAFF.

This clone occurred a few times. The gene calls are TRBV14 and TRBJ1-3; tentatively, D is TRBD1 (6 bases). This CDR3 is 14 amino acids long. Germline V gene lookup returns CDR1 SGHDN and CDR2 FVKESK. The ends were cut back, 7 bases at V and 1 base at J, with 11 bases in the middle. CDR3 sequence reads: CASTRTVSGNTIYF. CDR3 nucleotide sequence: TGTGCCAGCACCCGGACAGTTTCTGGAAACACCATATATTTT. The full variable domain, its missing parts supplied by reference TRBV14 and TRBJ1-3, is EAGVTQFPSHSVIEKGQTVTLRCDPISGHDNLYWYRRVMGKEIKFLLHFVKESKQDESGMPNNRFLAERTGGTYSTLKVQPAELEDSGVYFCASTRTVSGNTIYFGEGSWLTVV.

V gene TRBV5-1 combines with J gene TRBJ2-5, with a possible D match to TRBD2 (6 bases). V was clipped by 4 bases and J by 1 base, with 11 bases between them. The CDR3 is made up of 14 amino acids. The germline CDR1 and CDR2 sequences are SGHRS and YFSETQ. The DNA of the CDR3 is TGCGCCAGCAGCCTAGGGACTGGCCAAGAGACCCAGTACTTC. This translates into CASSLGTGQETQYF.

The chain carries TRBV7-5 and TRBJ1-5. TRBV7-5 is marked as a pseudogene. This CDR3 is 16 amino acids long. The CDR3 DNA sequence: TGTGTCAGAAGCTTAGTCGACTCTGGGAGCAATCAGCCCCAGCATTTT. As protein: CVRSLVDSGSNQPQHF.

V gene TRBV5-8 combines with J gene TRBJ1-6; D ambiguous. The CDR3 is made up of 15 amino acids. The germline gives CDR1 SGHTS, CDR2 YDEGEE. Trimming pared 1 base from V and 6 bases from J, leaving 11 bases between. The CDR3 DNA reads TGTGCCAGCAGCTTGTACGGCCAGGTTAATTCACCCCTCCACTTT. It specifies CASSLYGQVNSPLHF.

The V call is TRBV9, the J call TRBJ2-3; possibly TRBD2 for D (6 bases). Germline CDR1 reads SGDLS; CDR2 reads YYNGEE. The CDR3 consists of 15 residues. The ends were cut back, 3 bases at V and 4 bases at J, with 15 bases in the middle. DNA of the CDR3: TGTGCCAGCAGCGCGGGACTCCTTCGCGCAGATACGCAGTATTTT. As protein: CASSAGLLRADTQYF.

This chain links TRBV5-1 with TRBJ2-2, with 7 bases matching TRBD2. The germline CDR1 and CDR2 sequences are SGHRS and YFSETQ. The length of the CDR3 is 14 residues. The V gene end was trimmed by 6 bases and the J gene end by 6 bases; junction bases not matched to a gene: 8. In DNA form, the CDR3 reads TGCGCCAGCAACTTTAATGGGAGGGCCGGGGAGCTGTTTTTT. This gives the protein CASNFNGRAGELFF.

The chain carries TRBV28 and TRBJ2-3; D may be TRBD1 (7 bases). CDR1 is MDHEN, CDR2 SYDVKM, per germline. The CDR3 covers 13 residues. The V end lost 10 bases, the J end lost 6 bases, and 17 bases lay between the germline ends. CDR3 sequence: CATTPGGLDTQYF. For the CDR3, the DNA is TGTGCCACCACCCCAGGGGGGTTGGATACGCAGTATTTT.

CDR3 amino acids: CASSSGVEGKLFF. CDR3 in DNA: TGCGCCAGCAGCTCGGGTGTGGAAGGAAAACTGTTTTTT. The chain uses TRBV5-1 and TRBJ1-4; no definite D call. This CDR3 spans 13 amino acids. Germline CDR1 and CDR2: SGHRS and YFSETQ. Trimming stripped 3 bases from V and 10 bases from J, with 13 bases between.

The V gene is TRBV9, the J gene TRBJ1-6; perhaps TRBD1 as D (5 bases). The CDR3 sequence is 16 residues long. V lost 2 bases, J lost 10 bases, and 19 bases lay in between. Germline V gene sequence: CDR1 SGDLS, CDR2 YYNGEE. The CDR3 spells CASSVTPTGSGSPLHF. DNA of the CDR3: TGTGCCAGCAGCGTCACCCCAACAGGATCCGGGTCACCCCTCCACTTT.

The rearrangement uses TRBV6-5 and TRBJ1-6; possible D gene TRBD1, 6 bases. There are 14 residues in the CDR3. Germline V gene data show CDR1 as MNHEY and CDR2 as SVGAGI. The germline V and J ends were trimmed by 2 bases and 6 bases, with 8 bases remaining between them. This CDR3 reads CASSYTRGNSPLHF. The CDR3 region has the DNA TGTGCCAGCAGTTACACCAGGGGTAATTCACCCCTCCACTTT.

V usage is TRBV15 and J usage is TRBJ2-7; D possibly corresponds to TRBD1 (5 bases). There are 14 residues in the CDR3. Germline CDR1 LNHNV, CDR2 YYDKDF (reference sequence). Trimming took off 3 bases at V and 3 bases at J, with 12 bases between the two ends. CDR3 protein: CATSRGLRGYEQYF. CDR3 nucleotide sequence: TGTGCCACCAGCAGGGGTCTTAGGGGCTACGAGCAGTACTTC.

V usage is TRBV28 and J usage is TRBJ2-1; 11 nucleotides match TRBD2. Per the germline V gene, CDR1 is MDHEN and CDR2 is SYDVKM. J gave up 0 bases and V 5 bases, and 18 bases lay outside the gene matches. The CDR3 extends over 21 amino acids. DNA of the CDR3: TGTGCCAGCAGTCCCCGCCGTGGGCTAGCGGGGGGCCCGAGCTCCTACAATGAGCAGTTCTTC. Translating gives CASSPRRGLAGGPSSYNEQFF.